These 17 T cell receptor beta chains came from one sample sequenced in a study of Graves' ophthalmopathy and Graves' hyperthyroidism. CDR3 regions of TCR beta were amplified from RNA transcripts. HTBI primers were employed in first-round RT-PCR, then a second-round multiplex PCR followed. MiXCR was run by TCRdb on the multiplex PCR reads, yielding one entry per CDR3 protein. This table has some 200,000 distinct CDR3 sequences, around 30% appearing once. The sample consisted of peripheral blood. The receptors derive from a man between 45 and 60 years old with Graves' ophthalmopathy.

The CDR3 coding sequence is TGTGCCAGCATCGGGACTATCGGTGGCTACACCTTC. Amino acid sequence: CASIGTIGGYTF. The genes are TRBV6-1 and TRBJ1-2, with D tentatively TRBD1 (5 bases). The CDR3 totals 12 residues. The ends were cut back, 7 bases at V and 7 bases at J, with 13 bases in the middle. CDR1 MNHNS and CDR2 SASEGT come from the germline V gene.

This clonotype came up many times. V is TRBV19 and J is TRBJ1-1; 8 bases are a match to TRBD1. Germline-derived CDR1 and CDR2 are LNHDA and SQIVND (reference sequence). The CDR3 is 13 amino acids. With 7 bases clipped from V and 3 bases from J, the junction kept 4 bases outside the gene matches. The CDR3 coding sequence is TGTGCCAGTATGGACAGGGATTACACTGAAGCTTTCTTT. Residues: CASMDRDYTEAFF.

This chain uses TRBV12-3 or TRBV12-4 with TRBJ1-3, with unresolved D. V was cut by 6 bases and J by 4 bases, with 16 bases left in between. The CDR3 is 15 amino acids. The CDR3 reads CASSFLTTGGNTIYF. The DNA of the CDR3 is TGTGCCAGCAGCTTCCTGACGACGGGAGGAAACACCATATATTTT.

This clonotype has at least ten counts. This chain connects TRBV12-3 or TRBV12-4 to TRBJ2-7; weak D call: TRBD1 (6 bases). Trimming pared 1 base from V and 1 base from J, leaving 14 bases between. This CDR3 region has 16 residues. The CDR3 is CASSLEGQQRSYEQYF. The CDR3 nucleotides read TGTGCCAGCAGTTTAGAAGGACAGCAAAGATCCTACGAGCAGTACTTC.

CDR3 sequence: CATSDSDRRQQYF. CDR3 DNA sequence: TGTGCCACCAGTGATTCCGACAGGCGGCAGCAGTACTTC. The chain has TRBV24-1 and TRBJ2-7, with D possibly matching TRBD1 (6 bases). V lost 2 bases, J lost 8 bases, and 12 bases lay in between. The CDR3 is made up of 13 amino acids. The V gene's germline CDR1 is KGHDR and CDR2 SFDVKD.

This clonotype showed up just a few times. The V gene is TRBV20-1, the J gene TRBJ1-1; D uncertain. The CDR3 is 13 amino acids. The ends were cut back, 2 bases at V and 1 base at J, with 8 bases in the middle. CDR1 and CDR2 from the germline V gene are DFQATT and SNEGSKA (reference sequence). CDR3 in amino acids: CSARKNWNTEAFF. As DNA, the CDR3 is TGCAGTGCTAGAAAGAATTGGAACACTGAAGCTTTCTTT.

This clonotype occurred many times. The chain joins TRBV5-1 to TRBJ2-5, with TRBD2 identical over 7 bases. J was trimmed by 5 bases and V by 0 bases; bases with no gene match: 7. CDR3 length equals 15 residues. Germline V gene sequence: CDR1 SGHRS, CDR2 YFSETQ. The CDR3 bases are TGCGCCAGCAGCTTGGAGGCCTGGCGGGGGGAGACCCAGTACTTC. It yields the protein CASSLEAWRGETQYF.

V gene TRBV2 combines with J gene TRBJ2-7; 8 positions match TRBD2. The CDR3 covers 14 residues. Germline values: CDR1 SNHLY, CDR2 FYNNEI. V was pared by 6 bases and J by 2 bases, with 6 bases of the junction left unmatched. DNA of the CDR3: TGTGCCAGCAGGGGTAGCGGGAATACCTACGAGCAGTACTTC. Amino acid sequence: CASRGSGNTYEQYF. The full variable domain, with the rest looked up from reference TRBV2 and TRBJ2-7, is EPEVTQTPSHQVTQMGQEVILRCVPISNHLYFYWYRQILGQKVEFLVSFYNNEISEKSEIFDDQFSVERPDGSNFTLKIRSTKLEDSAMYFCASRGSGNTYEQYFGPGTRLTVT.

At least ten counts were recorded for this clonotype. The CDR3 bases are TGTGCCAGCAGCCGCGAGGCTAATTCACCCCTCCACTTT. Protein sequence: CASSREANSPLHF. The rearrangement links TRBV11-3 to TRBJ1-6; D gene unclear. The CDR3 consists of 13 residues. Trimming pared 5 bases from V and 6 bases from J, leaving 8 bases between. The germline CDR1 and CDR2 sequences are SGHNT and YENEEA.

This clonotype has ten or more counts. The chain employs TRBV4-1 and TRBJ2-7; tentative D call: TRBD1 (6 bases). Trimming removed 4 bases at V and 5 bases at J, with 12 bases between. CDR1 and CDR2 (germline): MGHRA, YSYEKL. This CDR3 region has 13 residues. In nucleotides, the CDR3 is TGCGCCAGCAGCCCAGAACAGGGCCACGAGCAGTACTTC. Protein product: CASSPEQGHEQYF.

In nucleotides, the CDR3 is TGTGCCAGCAGCTTAGAGGGACTGAGCTCCTACGAGCAGTACTTC. Its protein product is CASSLEGLSSYEQYF. V gene TRBV11-2 combines with J gene TRBJ2-7; a weak D match, TRBD2 (6 bases). Between the trimmed V and J ends, which lost 0 bases and 0 bases, there was a span of 9 bases. This CDR3 comprises 15 residues. Germline assignment: CDR1 SGHAT and CDR2 FQNNGV.

The chain employs TRBV6-1 and TRBJ1-1; D not resolved. Trimming removed 3 bases at V and 0 bases at J, with 14 bases between. Per the germline V gene, CDR1 is MNHNS and CDR2 is SASEGT. The CDR3 totals 16 residues. The CDR3 loop is CASSEKIGMLNTEAFF. As DNA, the CDR3 is TGTGCCAGCAGTGAGAAAATTGGAATGTTGAACACTGAAGCTTTCTTT.

This clonotype appeared many times. This sequence joins TRBV12-3 or TRBV12-4 and TRBJ2-7, with D possibly being TRBD2 (7 bases). V was clipped by 3 bases and J by 3 bases, with 15 bases between them. The CDR3 loop spans 15 amino acids. The CDR3 is CASSFWRGGIYEQYF. CDR3 nucleotide sequence: TGTGCCAGCAGTTTCTGGAGGGGGGGGATCTACGAGCAGTACTTC.

The chain recombines TRBV19 with TRBJ2-7; 8 positions agree with TRBD2. V lost 4 bases to trimming and J lost 4 bases; unmatched junction nucleotides: 9. Germline assignment: CDR1 LNHDA and CDR2 SQIVND (reference sequence). There are 15 residues in the CDR3. The CDR3 spells CASSNGGTRRYEQYF. The CDR3 DNA follows: TGTGCCAGTAGTAATGGGGGGACTAGAAGATACGAGCAGTACTTC.

The chain combines TRBV6-2 or TRBV6-3 with TRBJ2-5; 11 nucleotides agree with TRBD2. The V and J ends lost 5 bases and 5 bases, in that order; junction bases with no gene match: 7. This CDR3 region has 15 residues. Germline V gene sequence: CDR1 MNHEY, CDR2 SVGEGT. DNA for the CDR3: TGTGCCAGCAGTAGCCCTAGCGGGAGGACTGAGACCCAGTACTTC. Residues: CASSSPSGRTETQYF.

In its sample, this clonotype was seen many times. Mismatch with germline at one junction end may stem from a read error. V and J are TRBV28 and TRBJ2-7; 7 bases line up with TRBD1. The CDR3 runs 16 residues. Germline V gives CDR1 MDHEN, CDR2 SYDVKM. CDR3 protein: CTSSPPGQRLSYEQYF. DNA of the CDR3: TGTACCAGCAGTCCTCCGGGACAGCGCCTCTCCTACGAGCAGTACTTC.

This clonotype appeared many times. This chain joins TRBV7-2 and TRBJ2-7; D perhaps matches TRBD1 (6 bases). Germline assignment: CDR1 SGHTA and CDR2 FQGNSA. Trimming removed 3 bases at V and 2 bases at J, with 11 bases between. CDR3 size: 14 residues. The chain's CDR3 is CASSLGTNTYEQYF. The DNA of the CDR3 is TGTGCCAGCAGCTTGGGGACAAATACCTACGAGCAGTACTTC.